This T cell receptor beta chain was recorded in a study of blood T cell repertoires in COVID-19. At the level of the study: Samples came from the United States, Italy and Spain, spanning acute and convalescent COVID-19. PBMCs, B-cell-depleted T cells, or T cells provided the cDNA or gDNA that made up the material.

V lost 6 bases to trimming and J lost 2 bases; unmatched junction nucleotides: 11. The CDR3 sequence is 16 residues long. Germline V gene lookup returns CDR1 ENHRY and CDR2 SYGVKD. Seattle's enrolled individuals joined amid active infection and were then monitored longitudinally. The repertoire was sequenced with immunoSEQ multiplex PCR; TCRdb's copy has only in-frame clones and lacks some. This table holds roughly 120,000 clones, more than 80% found once. The rearrangement uses TRBV10-3 and TRBJ2-7; TRBD2 aligns across 9 bases. The sequencing sample was made of peripheral blood. The origin of this receptor is a woman of 80 years or more with COVID-19, enrolled during active disease. The CDR3 loop is CAIREAGGPTTYEQYF. The CDR3 region has the DNA TGTGCCATCAGAGAGGCGGGAGGGCCAACGACCTACGAGCAGTACTTC.